The clone carrying this TCR beta chain appeared once. No antigen is known for it. This sample was taken from a study of blood T cells in healthy people across ages. Study-level findings and limits: As age increased, TCR beta diversity per million T cells fell in a roughly linear fashion. Donor CMV status was unknown, possibly confounding expanded clonotype changes.

Next came a second PCR, run for about 7 to 12 cycles, which used a sample-barcoded 5' primer along with a J-beta primer mix. A 12-random-nucleotide template-switch adaptor tagged each cDNA molecule. MiXCR, applied by TCRdb to the 5' RACE reads, yields one record per CDR3 protein. The profile shows 1.5 million to 2 million distinct CDR3 sequences, roughly 49% of them singletons. Trimming took off 8 bases at V and 2 bases at J, with 23 bases between the two ends. The CDR3 sequence is 17 residues long. The germline CDR1 and CDR2 sequences are ENHRY and SYGVKD. The sequenced sample was blood. The genes are TRBV10-3 and TRBJ2-3, with D unresolved. The sequence was obtained from a woman aged 40 to 50 in good health. Written as DNA, the CDR3 is TGTGCCATCGCGCGGCAGGATCCTCTATCACCCACAGATACGCAGTATTTT. Its protein product is CAIARQDPLSPTDTQYF.